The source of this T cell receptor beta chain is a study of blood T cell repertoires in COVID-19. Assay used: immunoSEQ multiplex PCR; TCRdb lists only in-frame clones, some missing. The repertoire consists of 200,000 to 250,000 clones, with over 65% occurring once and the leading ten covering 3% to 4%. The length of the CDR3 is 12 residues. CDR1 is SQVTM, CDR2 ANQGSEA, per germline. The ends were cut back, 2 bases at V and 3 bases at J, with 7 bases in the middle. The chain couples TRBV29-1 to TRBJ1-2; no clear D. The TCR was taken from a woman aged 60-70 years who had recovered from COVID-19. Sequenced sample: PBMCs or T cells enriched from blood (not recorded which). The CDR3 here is CSVEPQDYGYTF. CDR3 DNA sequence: TGCAGCGTTGAACCCCAGGACTATGGCTACACCTTC.